This TCR beta chain was obtained from a study of Ad26.COV2.S vaccination and SARS-CoV-2 variants. Whole-study results and caveats: Individuals receiving vaccine had higher spike-specific TCR breadth than placebo recipients did.

Method: immunoSEQ multiplex PCR; TCRdb's copy keeps in-frame clones and lacks some. The sample has some 410,000 clones, about 90% seen once. Turning to this clone: Its antigen is not known.

The treatment was: some 19 received Ad26.COV2.S at low or high dose, single or two shots; about 5 received placebo; per-sample allocation not given. At day 63 after the first vaccine or placebo injection, samples were drawn. A Boston adult aged 18-55 years was the donor. The CDR3 contains 13 residues. Trimming removed 9 bases at V and 9 bases at J, with 15 bases between. The germline CDR1 and CDR2 sequences are LNHDA and SQIVND (reference sequence). The chain carries TRBV19 and TRBJ1-6; D perhaps matches TRBD1 (5 bases). The receptor comes from a person between 18 and 65 years old who received the Ad26.COV2.S COVID-19 vaccine or a placebo. The input for sequencing was peripheral blood, taken in a trial of Ad26.COV2.S vaccine versus placebo. CDR3 in amino acids: CASKYQGASPLHF. CDR3 DNA sequence: TGTGCCAGCAAATACCAAGGGGCTTCACCCCTCCACTTT.